This T cell receptor (beta chain) was captured by sequencing in a study of human thymus T cells. The CDR3 length is 18 residues. The trim removed 3 bases at V and 4 bases at J, leaving 15 bases unmatched. The germline V gene has CDR1 LGHNA and CDR2 YSLEER. This clone was seen a single time. Method: immunoSEQ multiplex PCR; TCRdb's copy keeps in-frame clones and lacks some. The repertoire holds more than 50,000 clones, with 90% to 95% as singletons. This receptor was identified in a boy in the first two years of life with a congenital heart defect but otherwise immunologically healthy. The chain recombines TRBV4-3 with TRBJ2-1; the match to TRBD1 covers 7 bases. Sequencing was performed on blood. The CDR3 sequence is CASSHDHTGTANYNEQFF. The CDR3 DNA follows: TGCGCCAGCAGCCACGATCATACCGGGACAGCTAATTACAATGAGCAGTTCTTC.